Below, 5 T cell receptor beta chains from the same sample are listed, as sequenced in a study of T cells in Graves' hyperthyroidism and ophthalmopathy. RNA transcripts yielded amplified TCR beta CDR3 regions. In the first-round RT-PCR of the TCR CDR3, the HTBI primer set was used. TCRdb analysed the multiplex PCR reads with MiXCR anew, one entry per CDR3 protein. The table shows some 400,000 distinct CDR3 sequences, with 19% occurring only once. The sequenced material came from blood. All receptors come from a woman aged 18-29 years with Graves' hyperthyroidism.

This clonotype was observed a few times. V is TRBV20-1 and J is TRBJ2-7, with 7 nucleotides matching TRBD2. V lost 4 bases to trimming and J lost 3 bases; unmatched junction nucleotides: 9. CDR1 is DFQATT and CDR2 is SNEGSKA in the germline V gene (reference sequence). This CDR3 is built from 14 residues. CDR3: CSAISPGLHYEQYF. The CDR3 coding sequence is TGCAGTGCTATAAGCCCGGGACTACACTACGAGCAGTACTTC.

Of note for this clonotype: A much larger clone differs by one base, so this may be a read error. J is TRBJ1-1 and V is TRBV11-1, with a possible D match to TRBD1 (6 bases). The CDR3 consists of 16 residues. CDR1 SGHAT and CDR2 FQDESV come from the germline V gene (reference sequence). Trimming removed 1 base from V and 4 bases from J, with 16 bases in between. CDR3 residues: CASSLVGTWLATEAFF. The DNA of the CDR3 is TGTGCCAGCAGCTTAGTCGGGACATGGCTAGCCACTGAAGCTTTCTTT.

In its sample, this clonotype was seen many times. This chain connects TRBV12-3 or TRBV12-4 to TRBJ2-4; the D call may be TRBD1 or TRBD2 (5 bases each). The CDR3 is 15 amino acids. The ends were cut back, 6 bases at V and 0 bases at J, with 12 bases in the middle. CDR3 coding DNA: TGTGCCAGCAGCCCTGGGACGGTAGCCAAAAACATTCAGTACTTC. It specifies CASSPGTVAKNIQYF.

This clonotype was detected many times. The chain couples TRBV4-2 to TRBJ2-2, with 8 bases identical to TRBD1. V lost 1 base and J lost 4; bases outside the gene matches: 5. Germline V lookup: CDR1 LGHNA, CDR2 YNFKEQ. This CDR3 spans 16 amino acids. The CDR3 DNA follows: TGTGCCAGCAGCCAAGCCAGCGGACAGGGCACCGGGGAGCTGTTTTTT. Protein: CASSQASGQGTGELFF.

The chain is built from TRBV11-1 and TRBJ1-5; D is unclear. The CDR3 consists of 16 residues. Germline CDR1 is SGHAT and CDR2 is FQDESV (reference sequence). The ends were cut back, 4 bases at V and 4 bases at J, with 17 bases in the middle. The CDR3 reads CASSSSFRGANQPQHF. The CDR3 DNA follows: TGTGCCAGCAGCTCCTCTTTTCGGGGAGCTAATCAGCCCCAGCATTTT.